The source of this TCR beta chain is a study of cytomegalovirus exposure and HLA in healthy donors (dated by TCRdb to the late 2010s). Describing the broader study: In an earlier analysis of around 540 of the donors, 250 to 350 Gb of sequence data and 90 million to 120 million unique TCR beta sequences from roughly 190 million T cells were reported. Approximately 300 gigabases of sequencing data and around 88 million unique TCR sequences made up an early release that covered nearly 650 HLA-typed donors. The genetic ancestry cluster associated with self-reported Caucasian donors included 70% to 85% of the roughly 390 genotyped donors. The study aimed to test whether signatures of past pathogen exposure could be identified by cataloging public T cell receptors. The T cell repertoires of roughly 660 subjects were profiled by immunosequencing and related to cytomegalovirus serostatus. A separate validation cohort of over a hundred different subjects was used in addition to the roughly 700-subject first cohort. To predict cytomegalovirus infection status, the study brought together high-throughput TCR immunosequencing, statistical association of individual TCRs with disease status, and machine learning. A later analysis re-analyzed previously published TCR beta repertoires from roughly 630 donors and added high-resolution HLA genotyping to study TCR occurrence patterns. The later analysis used no new phenotypic data to find candidate immune exposures, relying instead on TCR beta sequences and their occurrence across donors. An earlier analysis of approximately 640 of the donors applied high-throughput TCR beta sequencing to assess whether each TCR beta V gene segment acted as functional or pseudogenic. Donor age, sex, ethnicity and CMV serostatus were compiled alongside the repertoire data. Genome-wide SNP genotypes for about 65% of the roughly 700 donors were used in a later genetic analysis, which treated that subset as a discovery cohort. All discovery cohort repertoires had been generated on a single sequencing platform. HLA typing covered class I and class II loci at four-digit resolution. The number of typed donors differed by locus: about 629-630 for A, B, C, DRB1 and DQB1; about 520 for DQA1; around 580 for DPA1; and some 470 for DPB1. About 5 DR-DQ haplotypes were handled as single units for association and clustering, since linkage in the cohort was strong. Across about 380 genotyped donors of the cohort, an average of roughly 200,000 unique TCR beta nucleotide sequences per donor were sequenced, and roughly 20% of those sequences were non-productive.

The library relied on the immunoSEQ multiplex PCR assay. The multiplex PCR relied on a mix of 60 forward primers for TCR Vbeta segments and 13 reverse primers for TCR Jbeta segments. The CDR3 region of rearranged TCR beta genes was amplified from genomic DNA with a multiplex PCR assay. On the Illumina HiSeq System, the amplified TCR beta libraries were sequenced as 87-base-pair reads. On the authors' methods: Across the 600 to 700 repertoires, a later analysis counted around 80 million unique TCR beta chains, around 11 million of which were shared by at least two donors. Raw reads were error-corrected and collapsed into unique sequences with a nearest-neighbor algorithm that merged closely related sequences to remove PCR and sequencing errors. Alignment of CDR3 sequences to IMGT reference sequences was used to assign V, D and J gene segments. For a sequence to be retained, at least a six-nucleotide match to both a V gene segment and a J gene segment was required. A rearrangement was called productive if the CDR3 had no stop codons and remained in frame with V and J, and every other rearrangement was called non-productive. CDR3 was defined according to IMGT convention as the region running from the second conserved V-encoded cysteine to the conserved J-encoded phenylalanine. The earlier analysis of about 530 of the donors excluded any sequence lacking an unambiguous match to a single V gene segment. An earlier analysis of around 600 of the donors classified V segments as functional when productive rearrangements were above 56.7% and as segregating when the standard deviation between donors was above 5%. A statistical classification framework was built to diagnose cytomegalovirus status from the catalog of TCR beta chain sequences. In a later analysis, V and J genes were assigned by comparing TCR nucleotide sequences against IMGT/GENE-DB human TR gene sequences. In a later analysis, CDR3 sequences and most-parsimonious VDJ recombination scenarios were assigned using the TCRdist pipeline. A later analysis defined each TCR beta chain by its CDR3 amino acid sequence plus V-gene family, and excluded reads lacking a unique V-gene family. A later analysis removed 600 or so highly shared, low-generation-probability nucleotide sequences to deal with suspected cross-contamination and a sequencing artifact. For each public chain, a later analysis derived a clonal expansion index from normalized ranks of inferred template counts within each repertoire. In a later analysis, generation probabilities were computed with a VDJ recombination model fitted to out-of-frame rearrangements, and the resulting probabilities were checked against IGoR. Hypergeometric tests were used in a later analysis to score TCR-TCR, TCR-HLA and TCR-CMV co-occurrence, with a repertoire-size bias correction applied to the TCR pairs. To estimate false discovery rates, a later analysis permuted the HLA or CMV assignments 20 times. In a later analysis, co-occurring TCRs were grouped using DBSCAN, with TCRdist sequence similarity added in when clustering inside HLA-allele-positive subsets. Repertoires with fewer than 30,000 or more than 120,000 public chains were left out of co-occurrence clustering, as were five repertoires with anomalous nucleotide sharing. TCRdb took this table from immuneACCESS and kept in-frame rearrangements with V and J called. Such tables lack part of the clones; where checked against another copy, unresolved V genes explain under half of the gap, and the rest is unexplained. That table furnishes V, J and clone size, whereas the DNA furnished D and trimming. The sample contains about 95,000 clones, approximately 70% of them found a single time. The ten largest clones take up approximately 16% of the sample.

Overall study outcomes, separate from this receptor: In a later genetic analysis, a missense DCLRE1C variant was associated with V-gene and J-gene trimming of TCR beta chains, and the association was replicated in an independent cohort. According to the authors, the approach could potentially be generalized to other disease states and immunological phenotypes. A further reported finding was that TCR beta sequences accurately predicted the HLA-A and HLA-B alleles for most subjects in the first cohort. In a later genetic analysis, fewer N-insertions in productive TCRs were reported among donors in an Asian-associated ancestry cluster than the roughly 700-donor mean. The study listed approximately 150 TCR beta chains as associated with cytomegalovirus. Sequencing depth was assumed to be roughly uniform across donors in the presence/absence analyses, though that assumption may not hold. A cluster of highly shared sequence variants was judged likely to be a technical artifact of the sequencing pipeline. In this cohort, only TCR beta chains were sequenced, and detectable features were limited by the absence of alpha or paired-chain data. In both the original and validation cohorts, the classifier was reported to diagnose cytomegalovirus status with high specificity and sensitivity. HLA typing was unavailable for some donors at each locus, so association tests used only the typed subset. Linkage disequilibrium might explain the correlated functional status among segregating V segments, but an unknown experimental factor could not be excluded. CMV serostatus was the only immune exposure information available for the cohort. According to a later analysis, most CMV-associated TCR beta chains appeared to be HLA-restricted, and the HLA associations seemed to be driven largely by CMV exposure. The 87-base-pair reads could not distinguish some IMGT-functional V segments, including TRBV6-2 and TRBV6-3, so those segments were excluded. An earlier analysis of some 590 of the donors showed that most TCR beta V segments appeared in productive rearrangements either about 90% or about 30% of the time, which broadly matched IMGT annotations. A later analysis found that HLA-associated TCR beta chains were more clonally expanded and had lower generation probabilities than equally common non-associated chains. When HLA alleles, especially DR and DQ, strongly co-occurred, attributing TCR associations to individual alleles was difficult. Specific HLA alleles were associated with 16,951 TCR beta sequences at a false discovery rate of 0.05 in a later analysis. In a later analysis, the rate of TCR association differed among HLA loci, with DRB1 alleles having the most associated TCRs and HLA-C alleles having the fewest. According to a later analysis, parvovirus B19, influenza, CMV and Epstein-Barr virus appeared linked to several top co-occurrence clusters. Three of the identified cytomegalovirus-associated TCR beta chains were confirmed in vitro to be specific for cytomegalovirus antigens. Because counts were too low, 15 or so rarely observed V segments, including chromosome 9 orphons, were excluded from the earlier analysis of under 650 of the donors. Most TCR sequences were seen in very few donors, while some public TCRs were found in many individuals.

With regard to this clone: This receptor's antigen is unknown. The sample holds no much larger clone one base away, and base qualities are not on file.

Reading the germline V gene gives CDR1 MNHNS and CDR2 SASEGT. Its CDR3 holds 18 amino acids, cysteine through phenylalanine. Of the read, only the CDR3 DNA is kept; its 54 bases are in frame from base 1. V is cut back by 2 bases and J by 8 bases, with 16 bases in the junction unmatched. In total, roughly 670 healthy bone marrow donors made up the cohort. Cohort members were all nominally healthy when sampled, although unrecorded immune exposures were likely present. The donor tested CMV seropositive, placing the donor among the 250 to 350 seropositive members of the cohort. A peripheral blood sample was provided by each donor, and peripheral blood mononuclear cells were used for TCR beta sequencing. The Qiagen DNeasy Blood Extraction Kit was used to extract genomic DNA from the blood cell samples.

The rearrangement joined TRBV6-1 to TRBJ2-1, with 9 junctional bases fitting TRBD2. The sample taken for sequencing was PBMCs. This TCR came from a woman between 45 and 60 years old in good health and CMV-seropositive. CDR3 loop: CASSEPAVGGRASDEQFF. The nucleotide sequence reads TGTGCCAGCAGTGAACCCGCAGTTGGCGGGAGGGCCTCGGATGAGCAGTTCTTC.